The clone carrying this T cell receptor (beta chain) was seen ten or more times. TCR beta CDR3 amplification used RNA transcripts. First-round RT-PCR relied on HTBI primers, and a second-round multiplex PCR came next. TCRdb re-analysed the multiplex PCR reads in MiXCR, keeping a single row per CDR3 protein. The sample has 450,000 to 600,000 distinct CDR3 sequences, approximately 35% seen once. This sample is part of a study of Graves' ophthalmopathy and Graves' hyperthyroidism. Overall study context: The stable label applied to hyperthyroidism with no ophthalmopathy within 18 months of follow-up.

The TCR originated in an adult man with Graves' hyperthyroidism. Input material: peripheral blood or thyroid tissue (not recorded which).

The CDR3 loop is CASSEEVGISAGNTIYF. In nucleotides, the CDR3 is TGTGCCAGCAGCGAGGAGGTAGGGATATCGGCTGGAAACACCATATATTTT. The chain has TRBV5-8 and TRBJ1-3; D unclear. CDR1 and CDR2 from the germline V gene are SGHTS and YDEGEE. The CDR3 has 17 residues. Deletions cut 4 bases from V and 2 bases from J, with 19 bases between.